These T cell receptor beta chains were read from a single sample in a study of T cell clonotyping in hematopoietic cell transplantation. Data came from immunoSEQ multiplex PCR; TCRdb stores just in-frame clones and leaves some out. The table shows a few thousand clones, with about 20% occurring only once. This specimen was PBMCs, taken 180 days after allogeneic stem cell transplant. The receptors come from a male patient younger than 35 who had an allogeneic stem cell transplant, so the T cells may come from the graft donor. Some clones in this sample may be carry-over from other donors' samples. CDR3s include the opening cysteine and the closing phenylalanine or tryptophan. Fields, in order: J gene, D gene, V gene, clone size, CDR3 DNA, CDR3 protein. A D gene is named only where the DNA matches it firmly. Clone size appears in some rows only: once, few, many, or a class for an expanded clone.

TRBJ2-7,TRBD2,TRBV4-1,NA,TGCGCCAGCAGCCTTCTAGCGGGGGAAGGAGAGCAGTACTTC,CASSLLAGEGEQYF
TRBJ2-3,NA,TRBV28,few,TGTGCCAGCAGTCTCGCTAGCGAGGGAGATACGCAGTATTTT,CASSLASEGDTQYF
TRBJ1-3,NA,TRBV30,few,TGTGCCTGCTCAGGGTCCGGACACACCATATATTTT,CACSGSGHTIYF
TRBJ1-6,NA,TRBV30,NA,TGTGCCTGGAGTACTACCCCCAATTCACCCCTCCACTTT,CAWSTTPNSPLHF
TRBJ2-1,TRBD1,TRBV7-6,few,TGTGCCAGCAGCCTAACACACGGACAGGGCCTCTACAATGAGCAGTTCTTC,CASSLTHGQGLYNEQFF
TRBJ2-7,NA,TRBV27,NA,TGTGCCAGCAGTCCCAAGGGGGTACGGCAGTACTTC,CASSPKGVRQYF
TRBJ1-1,NA,TRBV19,few,TGTGCCAGTAGTATCGCGGGTGAAGCTTTCTTT,CASSIAGEAFF
TRBJ2-7,TRBD2,TRBV30,NA,TGTGCCTGGACCCCGGGACTAGCAGGGGAGCAGTACTTC,CAWTPGLAGEQYF
TRBJ2-7,NA,TRBV29-1,few,TGCAGCGTTGGTCTTCAGGGGTCCCACGAGCAGTACTTC,CSVGLQGSHEQYF
TRBJ2-7,NA,TRBV29-1,few,TGCAGCGTTGAGAGCGTGGGGCTCGAGCAGTACTTC,CSVESVGLEQYF
TRBJ1-1,TRBD1,TRBV29-1,NA,TGCAGCGCTAACAACGACAGGGTGAACACTGAAGCTTTCTTT,CSANNDRVNTEAFF
TRBJ1-1,NA,TRBV30,NA,TGTGCCTGGGGGCCTGGCCGAATGAACACTGAAGCTTTCTTT,CAWGPGRMNTEAFF
TRBJ1-4,NA,TRBV25-1,NA,TGTGCCAGCAGTGAAGGAGTGAAACTGTTTTTT,CASSEGVKLFF
TRBJ1-1,NA,TRBV29-1,NA,TGCAGCGTTGAAGAAGGGGGGGCTGAAGCTTTCTTT,CSVEEGGAEAFF
TRBJ2-5,NA,TRBV20-1,few,TGCAGTGTCAGCGTGGGTAACCAGTACTTC,CSVSVGNQYF
TRBJ2-2,NA,TRBV9,few,TGTGCCAGCGCAGGGAGGAACACCGGGGAGCTGTTTTTT,CASAGRNTGELFF
TRBJ2-7,TRBD1,TRBV30,NA,TGTGCCTGGAGAACCACAGGGGGCGTTAGGTACGAGCAGTACTTC,CAWRTTGGVRYEQYF
TRBJ1-1,NA,TRBV28,NA,TGTGCCAGCAGCCGGCAAGCAGAAGCTTTCTTT,CASSRQAEAFF
TRBJ2-5,NA,TRBV30,NA,TGTGCCTGGAGCTATAGGCCCCTGGCCCAGTACTTC,CAWSYRPLAQYF
TRBJ2-7,NA,TRBV30,once,TGTGCCTGGAGTGCGGGCTATTCCTACGAGCAGTACTTC,CAWSAGYSYEQYF
TRBJ2-7,NA,TRBV28,medium-sized,TGTGCCAGCAGTTTGCACCCCACCTCCTACGAGCAGTACTTC,CASSLHPTSYEQYF
TRBJ2-7,TRBD1,TRBV30,few,TGTGCCTGGACCCCGGACAGGGGGCTTTTCGAGCAGTACTTC,CAWTPDRGLFEQYF
TRBJ2-5,NA,TRBV30,NA,TGTGCCCGCGGAGGAGGGGGCCCCCAAGAGACCCAGTACTTC,CARGGGGPQETQYF
TRBJ1-5,NA,TRBV6-6,large,TGTGCCAGCAGTTACTCGAACACAGGGATAGATCAGCCCCAGCATTTT,CASSYSNTGIDQPQHF
TRBJ1-1,NA,TRBV6-5,few,TGTGCCAGTACCCCAGGAACTAACACTGAAGCTTTCTTT,CASTPGTNTEAFF
TRBJ2-3,NA,TRBV29-1,NA,TGCAGCGTGCGGGGCCCCTCCCGTGATACGCAGTATTTT,CSVRGPSRDTQYF
TRBJ2-4,NA,TRBV30,NA,TGTGCCTGGAGTGTCGGTCAGGGTCACTACTTC,CAWSVGQGHYF
TRBJ1-6,NA,TRBV25-1,NA,TGTGCCAGCAAGGACGGGCTGGGAGCCAATTCACCCCTCCACTTT,CASKDGLGANSPLHF
TRBJ2-7,TRBD2,TRBV30,once,TGTGCCTGGACTTCGGGAGGTTCCTACGAGCAGTACTTC,CAWTSGGSYEQYF
TRBJ2-7,TRBD2,TRBV5-6,NA,TGTGCCAGCGCCCGAGGGACTAACTACGAGCAGTACTTC,CASARGTNYEQYF
TRBJ2-7,NA,TRBV28,NA,TGTGCCAGCAGCCTCAGGGTGTTACACGAGCAGTACTTC,CASSLRVLHEQYF
TRBJ2-7,NA,TRBV30,NA,TGTGCCTGGAGGGGATATAACTACGAGCAGTACTTC,CAWRGYNYEQYF
TRBJ2-4,NA,TRBV30,NA,TGTGCCTGGCAAACAGGGAGCATTCAGTACTTC,CAWQTGSIQYF
TRBJ1-1,NA,TRBV29-1,NA,TGCAGCGTCCAACAGCGGACCACTGAAGCTTTCTTT,CSVQQRTTEAFF
TRBJ2-1,NA,TRBV30,NA,TGTGCCTCTTCGACCGCGGACCCAACAATGCCGCAGTTCTTC,CASSTADPTMPQFF
TRBJ2-7,NA,TRBV7-2,NA,TGTGCCAGCAGCCGAAGCGGTTCCTACGAGCAGTACTTC,CASSRSGSYEQYF
TRBJ1-5,NA,TRBV30,NA,TGTGCCTGGAGTGTGGGGGACTCCCAGCCCCAGCATTTT,CAWSVGDSQPQHF
TRBJ1-4,NA,TRBV5-1,NA,TGCGCCAGCAGCTTGGACGGAGGGGCTGGAACTAATGAAAAACTGTTTTTT,CASSLDGGAGTNEKLFF
TRBJ2-1,NA,TRBV7-9,few,TGTGCCAGCAGCTTAGGGGGCGACGGGGATGAGCAGTTCTTC,CASSLGGDGDEQFF
TRBJ2-2,NA,TRBV7-9,NA,TGTGCCAGCAATGGGGGCGTAATGACTGGGGAGCTGTTTTTT,CASNGGVMTGELFF
TRBJ2-7,TRBD1,TRBV30,NA,TGTGCCTGGAGTCGGGACAGGGGGTGGTACGAGCAGTACTTC,CAWSRDRGWYEQYF
TRBJ1-1,NA,TRBV11-3,NA,TGTGCCAGCAGCTTATTTTTAGGGGCCGGGACTGAAGCTTTCTTT,CASSLFLGAGTEAFF
TRBJ1-5,TRBD1,TRBV4-1,medium-sized,TGCGCCAGCAGCCATCACCAGGGGGGAGATCAGCCCCAGCATTTT,CASSHHQGGDQPQHF
TRBJ1-4,NA,TRBV30,NA,TGTGCCTGGAGTGTACCCCGGAGGGTCGAAAAACTGTTTTTT,CAWSVPRRVEKLFF
TRBJ1-5,NA,TRBV19,few,TGTGCCAGTAGTATTGGTGAGGGGATTAGCAATCAGCCCCAGCATTTT,CASSIGEGISNQPQHF
TRBJ2-1,TRBD2,TRBV30,few,TGTGCCTGGAGCGAGGGACTAGTAGGTGAGCAGTTCTTC,CAWSEGLVGEQFF
TRBJ1-5,NA,TRBV30,NA,TGTGCCTGGAGTGGGTCCAGGGATCAGCCTCAGCATTTT,CAWSGSRDQPQHF
TRBJ2-1,TRBD2,TRBV30,NA,TGTGCCTGCCCGGGGGCTAGCGGGAGGGCGAGGAATGAGCAGTTCTTC,CACPGASGRARNEQFF
TRBJ1-2,NA,TRBV25-1,NA,TGTGCCAGCAGTGTCGGACATTACTATGGCTACACCTTC,CASSVGHYYGYTF
TRBJ1-6,NA,TRBV30,few,TGTGCCTGGAGAACAGGGAATAATTCACCCCTCCACTTT,CAWRTGNNSPLHF
TRBJ1-3,NA,TRBV6-5,large,TGTGCCAGCAGTTATAGCTCTGGAAACACCATATATTTT,CASSYSSGNTIYF
TRBJ2-2,TRBD1,TRBV5-6,NA,TGTGCCAGCAGCTTCTGGGGACAGGGGACCGGGGAGCTGTTTTTT,CASSFWGQGTGELFF
TRBJ1-5,TRBD1,TRBV30,NA,TGTGCCTGGACCCGGGGAGGGGGCGTCAATCAGCCCCAGCATTTT,CAWTRGGGVNQPQHF
TRBJ2-7,NA,TRBV4-2,NA,TGTGCCAGCAGCCAAGATAGGGAGAAAGGGATCTACGAGCAGTACTTC,CASSQDREKGIYEQYF
TRBJ2-7,NA,TRBV30,NA,TGTGCCTGGACCAAACCCCTCTTCAAGAAGTACTTC,CAWTKPLFKKYF
TRBJ1-4,NA,TRBV30,few,TGTGCCTGGACAAGACTAAATGAAAAACTGTTTTTT,CAWTRLNEKLFF
TRBJ2-7,NA,TRBV25-1,few,TGTGCCAGCAGACTGACGACCGGGGTTGGTTACGAGCAGTACTTC,CASRLTTGVGYEQYF
TRBJ1-5,NA,TRBV6-5,NA,TGTGCCAGCAGTTACTCGTACCGGCAGCCCCAGCATTTT,CASSYSYRQPQHF
TRBJ1-6,NA,TRBV30,NA,TGTGCCTGGAGTGTACAAGTTCCGACAGTCCTCAATTCACCCCTCCACTTT,CAWSVQVPTVLNSPLHF
TRBJ1-6,NA,TRBV7-2,NA,TGTGCCAGCAGCGACCCGGGTCAGCCCATCACCCTCCACTTT,CASSDPGQPITLHF